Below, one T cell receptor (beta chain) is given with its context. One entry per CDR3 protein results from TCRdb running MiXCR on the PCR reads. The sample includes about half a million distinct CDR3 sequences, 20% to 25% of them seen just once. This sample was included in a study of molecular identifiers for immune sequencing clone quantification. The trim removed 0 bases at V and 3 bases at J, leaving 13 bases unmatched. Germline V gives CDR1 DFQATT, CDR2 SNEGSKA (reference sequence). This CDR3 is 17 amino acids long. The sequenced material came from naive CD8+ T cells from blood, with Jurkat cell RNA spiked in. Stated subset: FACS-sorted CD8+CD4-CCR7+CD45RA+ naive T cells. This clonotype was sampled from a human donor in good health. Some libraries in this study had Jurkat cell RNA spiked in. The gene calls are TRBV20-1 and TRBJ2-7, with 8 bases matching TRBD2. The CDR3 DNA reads TGCAGTGCTAGAGACCTGGAGGCGGGACTAGTCGTCTACGAGCAGTACTTC. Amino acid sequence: CSARDLEAGLVVYEQYF.